A single sample gave rise to the 9 T cell receptor beta chains below, sequenced in a study of cytomegalovirus exposure and HLA in healthy donors. The PCR had 60 Vbeta and 13 Jbeta primers. The repertoire was sequenced with immunoSEQ multiplex PCR; TCRdb's copy has only in-frame clones and lacks some. The table records 120,000 or so clones, roughly 15% of them present only once. Specimen: PBMCs. The receptors originated from a female donor in good health and CMV-seropositive.

This clone has only a few counts. The chain combines TRBV20-1 with TRBJ2-7; unclear D gene. CDR3 length: 11 amino acids. Germline V gene lookup returns CDR1 DFQATT and CDR2 SNEGSKA (reference sequence). CDR3 residues: CRVALRGEQYF. CDR3 DNA sequence: TGCAGAGTAGCCTTACGAGGCGAGCAGTACTTC.

The genes are TRBV21-1 and TRBJ1-5. TRBV21-1 is a listed pseudogene. This CDR3 is 14 amino acids long. The CDR3 is CASSKAYSDQPQHF. CDR3 nucleotide sequence: TGTGCCAGCAGCAAAGCGTATTCCGATCAGCCCCAGCATTTT.

The V and J genes are TRBV12-5 and TRBJ1-1; D remains unclear. This CDR3 comprises 14 residues. The germline V gene has CDR1 LGHNT and CDR2 FRNRAP. Trimming removed 3 bases at V and 5 bases at J, with 13 bases between. The CDR3 is CASGFPISSTEAFF. The CDR3, as DNA: TGTGCTAGTGGTTTTCCAATTTCCAGTACTGAAGCTTTCTTT.

There are a few counts of this clone. The chain joins TRBV28 to TRBJ1-4, with D perhaps TRBD1 (5 bases). The germline V gene has CDR1 MDHEN and CDR2 SYDVKM. The CDR3 loop spans 13 amino acids. V gave up 3 bases and J gave up 8 bases, with 10 bases separating them. CDR3 loop: CASSFQGVEKLFF. The CDR3, as DNA: TGTGCCAGCAGTTTTCAGGGTGTGGAAAAACTGTTTTTT.

This clone has only a few counts. V gene TRBV14 combines with J gene TRBJ1-1, with D perhaps matching TRBD1 (6 bases). CDR1 and CDR2 (germline): SGHDN, FVKESK. V was pared by 1 base and J by 7 bases, with 13 bases between. The CDR3 spans 14 residues. The CDR3 nucleotides read TGTGCCAGCAGCCAAGTGGGGGCAGGTAATGAAGCTTTCTTT. Residues: CASSQVGAGNEAFF.

The chain combines TRBV7-2 with TRBJ1-5; 8 positions agree with TRBD1. Germline lookup yields CDR1 SGHTA and CDR2 FQGNSA. Trimming removed 5 bases from V and 2 bases from J; junction bases left unmatched: 8. The CDR3 consists of 16 residues. For the CDR3, the DNA is TGTGCCAGCAGCCCCGCAGGGGGCGCGGGCAATCAGCCCCAGCATTTT. Translating gives CASSPAGGAGNQPQHF.

J is TRBJ1-1 and V is TRBV29-1; D is undetermined. V lost 2 bases and J 2 bases, leaving 12 bases between the germline ends. CDR1 SQVTM and CDR2 ANQGSEA come from the germline V gene. This CDR3 has 14 residues. CDR3 residues: CSVELRVPNTEAFF. The CDR3 DNA reads as TGCAGCGTTGAATTGAGGGTCCCAAACACTGAAGCTTTCTTT.

V and J are TRBV19 and TRBJ2-1, with 14 bases matching TRBD2. CDR3 length: 18 amino acids. CDR1 and CDR2 from the germline V gene are LNHDA and SQIVND (reference sequence). V was clipped by 3 bases and J by 1 base; unmatched bases: 5. CDR3 sequence (DNA): TGTGCCAGTAGTATTAAGGGACTAGCGGGGGATTCCTACAATGAGCAGTTCTTC. This codes for CASSIKGLAGDSYNEQFF.

The rearrangement joins TRBV5-1 to TRBJ1-1; 9 bases line up with TRBD1. Germline V lookup: CDR1 SGHRS, CDR2 YFSETQ. With V trimmed by 3 bases and J by 4 bases, 1 base remained unmatched. CDR3 size: 13 residues. CDR3 region: CASSSQGATEAFF. The DNA of the CDR3 is TGCGCCAGCAGCTCACAGGGGGCCACTGAAGCTTTCTTT.